The 8 T cell receptor beta chains presented below share a single source sample, sequenced in a study of cytomegalovirus exposure and HLA in healthy donors (dated by TCRdb to the late 2010s). Receptor libraries were prepared by the immunoSEQ multiplex PCR assay. The multiplex PCR relied on a mix of 60 forward primers for TCR Vbeta segments and 13 reverse primers for TCR Jbeta segments. TCRdb limited this immuneACCESS table to in-frame rearrangements with V and J called. A share of clones is missing; checked studies link under half to unresolved V genes, and the rest is unexplained. A total of over 80,000 clones appear in this sample, about three quarters of them only once. Under 4.5% of the sample rests with the top ten. The sequenced sample consisted of PBMCs. These receptors originate from a man aged 35 to 55 in good health and CMV-seronegative.

The chain carries TRBV5-1 and TRBJ1-1; TRBD1 aligns across 7 bases. Trimming removed 1 base from V and 3 bases from J; junction bases left unmatched: 3. Germline assignment: CDR1 SGHRS and CDR2 YFSETQ. The CDR3 is 14 amino acids. The CDR3 sequence: CASSLRDSYTEAFF. CDR3 nucleotide sequence: TGCGCCAGCAGCTTGAGGGACAGTTACACTGAAGCTTTCTTT.

The V and J genes are TRBV4-2 and TRBJ1-2, with TRBD1 as a possible D gene (6 bases). CDR1 and CDR2 from the germline V gene are LGHNA and YNFKEQ. This CDR3 has 15 residues. With 1 base removed from V and 4 bases from J, the gap between germline ends came to 13 bases. The CDR3 nucleotides read TGTGCCAGCAGCCAAGCCGGGACATACGGCTATGGCTACACCTTC. Its protein is CASSQAGTYGYGYTF.

The chain combines TRBV7-2 with TRBJ2-7; 8 positions agree with TRBD1. CDR3 length: 18 amino acids. CDR1 and CDR2 from the germline V gene are SGHTA and FQGNSA. After removal of 4 bases from V and 0 bases from J, the junction contained 14 bases not matched to a gene. The CDR3 here is CASSSSTYRDRSSYEQYF. The CDR3 bases are TGTGCCAGCAGCTCGTCTACATACCGGGACAGGTCCTCCTACGAGCAGTACTTC.

This sequence joins TRBV27 and TRBJ2-3; D is unclear. Per the germline V gene, CDR1 is MNHEY and CDR2 is SMNVEV (reference sequence). V dropped 3 bases and J dropped 0 bases, with 10 bases sitting between them. The CDR3 spans 15 residues. Here the CDR3 DNA reads TGTGCCAGCAGTTTGGCTAGAATCAGCACAGATACGCAGTATTTT. As protein: CASSLARISTDTQYF.

The chain uses TRBV6-6 and TRBJ2-5; weak D call: TRBD2 (7 bases). This CDR3 has 16 residues. The V end was cut by 2 bases, the J end by 5 bases, with 18 bases between. From germline, CDR1 is MNHNY and CDR2 SVGAGI (reference sequence). The CDR3, as DNA: TGTGCCAGCAGTTACCGAGGGGGGGCTTCTTTCGAGACCCAGTACTTC. This translates into CASSYRGGASFETQYF.

This clone was recorded once. This chain uses TRBV27 with TRBJ2-3; no firm D call. The CDR3 runs to 16 residues. Germline CDR1 and CDR2: MNHEY and SMNVEV (reference sequence). Trimming pared 5 bases from V and 0 bases from J, leaving 15 bases between. The CDR3 protein is CASSPTLGTSTDTQYF. The CDR3 DNA sequence: TGTGCCAGCAGTCCCACTCTAGGAACTAGCACAGATACGCAGTATTTT.

The chain joins TRBV5-5 to TRBJ2-2; 9 bases are shared with TRBD1. The CDR3 runs 15 residues. Germline trimming cut 4 bases from V and 7 bases from J; bases unmatched to any gene: 8. Germline V CDR1 and CDR2: SGHKS, YYEKEE (reference sequence). The CDR3 DNA is TGTGCCAGCAGCGGCGGGACAGGGTTTGGCGGGGAGCTGTTTTTT. Protein sequence: CASSGGTGFGGELFF.

The chain combines TRBV5-4 with TRBJ2-5, with D possibly matching TRBD1 (5 bases). The CDR3 has 15 amino acids. Germline V gene sequence: CDR1 SGHNT, CDR2 YYREEE (reference sequence). V shed 4 bases and J shed 5 bases, with 18 bases lying between them. The CDR3 reads CASSLTLGQPETQYF. The CDR3 DNA follows: TGTGCCAGCAGCCTTACTCTTGGACAACCGGAGACCCAGTACTTC.